The 29 T cell receptor beta chains listed next were all sequenced from one sample in a study of spatial heterogeneity in lung cancer. The study, taken as a whole, reports: Tumors with more nonsynonymous mutations had more expanded intratumoral alpha and beta TCRs.

These receptors are not linked to any known antigen. The time point denotes: sample taken at primary tumor resection. TCRdb itself ran the 5' RACE reads through MiXCR, one entry per CDR3 protein. The top ten hold 25% to 30% of the sample, which has about 5,600 distinct CDR3 sequences, roughly 7.4% seen once. The material sequenced was lung tumor tissue, taken at surgery. The receptors were gathered from a female donor with early-stage non-small cell lung cancer.

This clonotype was picked up a small number of times. The gene calls are TRBV5-1 and TRBJ2-3, with 7 bases lining up with TRBD1. Trimming at V came to 4 bases and at J to 5 bases, leaving 7 bases not matched to a gene. In germline, CDR1 is SGHRS, CDR2 YFSETQ. The CDR3 loop spans 14 amino acids. The CDR3 sequence: CASSVIDREDTQYF. CDR3 coding DNA: TGCGCCAGCAGCGTAATCGACAGGGAAGATACGCAGTATTTT.

V and J are TRBV20-1 and TRBJ2-7; 10 bases are shared with TRBD2. Germline lookup yields CDR1 DFQATT and CDR2 SNEGSKA (reference sequence). The CDR3 runs 15 residues. With 7 bases clipped from V and 1 base from J, the junction kept 10 bases outside the gene matches. CDR3 bases: TGCAGTGGAAGGAGGCAGGGACTAGCGTCCTACGAGCAGTACTTC. Its protein is CSGRRQGLASYEQYF.

Sample share makes this clonotype medium-sized. The chain recombines TRBV7-3 with TRBJ2-2, with 9 bases that match TRBD2. Germline V CDR1 and CDR2: SGHTA, FQGTGA. V dropped 5 bases and J dropped 1; count of bases not matched to a gene: 5. The CDR3 has 16 residues. The CDR3, as DNA: TGTGCCAGCAGCCTCCGAGCGGGAGGGAACACCGGGGAGCTGTTTTTT. Translating gives CASSLRAGGNTGELFF.

This clonotype was detected many times. The V call is TRBV14, the J call TRBJ1-2; D is possibly TRBD1 (6 bases). This CDR3 contains 18 residues. The ends were cut back, 4 bases at V and 3 bases at J, with 24 bases in the middle. Germline V gene lookup returns CDR1 SGHDN and CDR2 FVKESK. The CDR3 DNA is TGTGCCAGCAGCCCAGCCTGGTCGTCCCGGGGGCTTCACTATGGCTACACCTTC. Protein: CASSPAWSSRGLHYGYTF.

This clonotype ranks as medium-sized. The chain employs TRBV7-6 and TRBJ2-2; no definite D call. The germline V gene encodes CDR1 SGHVS and CDR2 FNYEAQ. V dropped 2 bases and J dropped 7 bases, with 2 bases sitting between them. The CDR3 covers 11 residues. CDR3 protein: CASSLFGELFF. The CDR3 DNA sequence: TGTGCCAGCAGCTTATTCGGGGAGCTGTTTTTT.

The sample holds many counts of this clonotype. V gene TRBV6-2 or TRBV6-3 combines with J gene TRBJ2-1, with 15 bases that match TRBD2. This CDR3 is 16 amino acids long. The germline V gene has CDR1 MNHEY and CDR2 SVGEGT. The junction had 7 bases not matched to a gene; V was cut back by 4 bases and J by 9 bases. CDR3 sequence reads: CASSLLGLAGGLEQFF. The CDR3, as DNA: TGTGCCAGCAGTTTGCTGGGACTAGCGGGAGGTCTTGAGCAGTTCTTC.

There are a few counts of this clonotype. The chain couples TRBV6-1 to TRBJ2-3; 11 bases match TRBD2. The V gene's germline CDR1 is MNHNS and CDR2 SASEGT. The CDR3 totals 16 residues. With V trimmed by 6 bases and J by 6 bases, 11 bases remained unmatched. The CDR3: CASSLGLAVSWDTQYF. The CDR3 DNA is TGTGCCAGCAGCTTGGGACTAGCGGTTAGCTGGGATACGCAGTATTTT.

This clonotype was counted many times. This chain uses TRBV14 with TRBJ2-2; the match to TRBD1 covers 9 bases. V shed 0 bases and J 5 bases; nucleotides not matched to a gene: 7. The CDR3 has 17 amino acids. Germline V CDR1 and CDR2: SGHDN, FVKESK. The DNA for the CDR3 is TGTGCCAGCAGCCAAGACCCACAGGGGGCGCGGACCGGGGAGCTGTTTTTT. Translating gives CASSQDPQGARTGELFF.

The chain has TRBV27 and TRBJ2-1; 7 bases match TRBD2. Germline V lookup: CDR1 MNHEY, CDR2 SMNVEV (reference sequence). V was pared by 9 bases and J by 3 bases, with 8 bases of the junction left unmatched. CDR3 size: 14 residues. The CDR3 nucleotides are TGTGCCAGATGGGCGGGACTACGCTACAATGAGCAGTTCTTC. This encodes CARWAGLRYNEQFF.

This clonotype has at least ten counts. The chain employs TRBV30 and TRBJ1-5; no reliable D call. This CDR3 comprises 13 residues. The V gene lost 2 bases and the J gene lost 1 base, with 6 bases spanning the gap. The germline gives CDR1 GTSNPN, CDR2 SVGIG (reference sequence). The CDR3 loop reads CAWSPQSNQPQHF. The CDR3 DNA follows: TGTGCCTGGAGTCCACAGAGCAATCAGCCCCAGCATTTT.

This clonotype was seen ten or more times. The V and J genes are TRBV9 and TRBJ2-2; the match to TRBD2 covers 7 bases. The V gene's germline CDR1 is SGDLS and CDR2 YYNGEE. This CDR3 spans 13 amino acids. Trimming took 6 bases from V and 1 from J; bases not matched to a gene: 0. CDR3 region: CASTGGNTGELFF. Written as DNA, the CDR3 is TGTGCCAGCACGGGGGGGAACACCGGGGAGCTGTTTTTT.

This clonotype was counted a few times. The chain carries TRBV7-2 and TRBJ1-2, with 8 bases fitting TRBD1. Germline V gene lookup returns CDR1 SGHTA and CDR2 FQGNSA. V lost 5 bases to trimming and J lost 7 bases; unmatched junction nucleotides: 9. The CDR3 loop spans 14 amino acids. The CDR3 spells CASSLTTGGGGYTF. The CDR3 region has the DNA TGTGCCAGCAGCCTAACAACAGGGGGAGGTGGCTACACCTTC.

This clonotype appeared many times. This chain links TRBV14 with TRBJ2-7, with 16 bases aligning to TRBD2. V lost 4 bases and J lost 3; bases outside the gene matches: 9. The CDR3 consists of 18 residues. CDR1 is SGHDN and CDR2 is FVKESK in the germline V gene. Written as DNA, the CDR3 is TGTGCCAGCAGCCCTCCGGGACTAGCGGGGGGGCATAACTACGAGCAGTACTTC. It encodes CASSPPGLAGGHNYEQYF.

This clonotype is judged medium-sized. The chain has TRBV3-1 and TRBJ2-7; D is unclear. V gave up 3 bases and J gave up 2 bases, with 8 bases separating them. Looked up from germline, CDR1 is LGHDT and CDR2 is YNNKEL (reference sequence). This CDR3 is 13 amino acids long. CDR3 DNA sequence: TGTGCCAGCAGCCATGGCCATCCCTACGAGCAGTACTTC. Translated, it gives CASSHGHPYEQYF.

This clonotype was counted ten times or more. The CDR3, as DNA: TGTGCCAGCAGTGAAGAACTAGCGGAGCAGTTCTTC. This sequence encodes CASSEELAEQFF. The chain recombines TRBV2 with TRBJ2-1; TRBD2 matches 7 bases. With 1 base clipped from V and 10 bases from J, the junction kept 1 base outside the gene matches. Germline CDR1 and CDR2: SNHLY and FYNNEI. The length of the CDR3 is 12 residues.

The sample holds many counts of this clonotype. The DNA for the CDR3 is TGTGCCAGCAGCGTAGCGGGGTACGGAGAGACCCAGTACTTC. Translated, it gives CASSVAGYGETQYF. The chain employs TRBV9 and TRBJ2-5, with D maybe TRBD2 (5 bases). With 0 bases removed from V and 4 bases from J, the gap between germline ends came to 10 bases. The germline V gene encodes CDR1 SGDLS and CDR2 YYNGEE. This CDR3 has 14 amino acids.

This clonotype occurred many times. The chain uses TRBV14 and TRBJ2-5; 8 nucleotides agree with TRBD2. Germline V gene data show CDR1 as SGHDN and CDR2 as FVKESK. The CDR3 extends over 16 amino acids. V dropped 4 bases and J dropped 5; count of bases not matched to a gene: 12. The CDR3: CASSPGLAVGFETQYF. CDR3 nucleotides: TGTGCCAGCAGCCCCGGACTAGCTGTAGGTTTCGAGACCCAGTACTTC.

This clonotype was recorded many times. In DNA form, the CDR3 reads TGTGCCAGCAGCTTAGAGGAAGCTTTCTTT. Its protein is CASSLEEAFF. The chain recombines TRBV7-9 with TRBJ1-1; D is unclear. V lost 1 base to trimming and J lost 8 bases, with 2 bases between them. The CDR3 spans 10 residues. In germline, CDR1 is SEHNR, CDR2 FQNEAQ (reference sequence).

At least ten counts were recorded for this clonotype. V gene TRBV20-1 combines with J gene TRBJ2-1; a possible D gene is TRBD2 (5 bases). The CDR3 extends over 10 amino acids. Trimming took off 5 bases at V and 10 bases at J, with 9 bases between the two ends. Looked up from germline, CDR1 is DFQATT and CDR2 is SNEGSKA (reference sequence). CDR3 DNA: TGCAGTGCTGGGGAGCGGGAGCAGTTCTTC. Protein sequence: CSAGEREQFF.

At least ten counts were recorded for this clonotype. The chain couples TRBV20-1 to TRBJ2-1, with 8 bases that match TRBD2. CDR3 size: 14 residues. CDR1 and CDR2 from the germline V gene are DFQATT and SNEGSKA (reference sequence). The trim removed 7 bases at V and 6 bases at J, leaving 11 bases unmatched. CDR3 protein: CSGTAGTRPNEQFF. For the CDR3, the DNA is TGCAGTGGAACCGCCGGGACTAGGCCCAATGAGCAGTTCTTC.

This clonotype is judged medium-sized. This sequence joins TRBV15 and TRBJ2-1; 7 nucleotides line up with TRBD2. Germline CDR1 is LNHNV and CDR2 is YYDKDF (reference sequence). This CDR3 has 20 amino acids. V was clipped by 5 bases and J by 2 bases; unmatched bases: 21. The CDR3: CATSRNWGGFRSETYNEQFF. In DNA, the CDR3 is TGTGCCACCAGCCGAAACTGGGGGGGGTTCAGGAGCGAGACCTACAATGAGCAGTTCTTC.

This clonotype was recorded at least ten times. The chain joins TRBV20-1 to TRBJ2-5; D is unclear. CDR3 length equals 16 residues. Germline CDR1 and CDR2: DFQATT and SNEGSKA (reference sequence). Deletions cut 0 bases from V and 1 base from J, with 15 bases between. The CDR3 loop is CSARDYSKLPQETQYF. The CDR3 coding sequence is TGCAGTGCTAGAGATTACAGTAAACTCCCCCAAGAGACCCAGTACTTC.

This clonotype showed up many times. This chain joins TRBV7-2 and TRBJ1-5; TRBD1 might be the D (6 bases). The V and J ends lost 0 bases and 4 bases respectively, with 10 bases between them. CDR3 length: 15 amino acids. The germline CDR1 and CDR2 sequences are SGHTA and FQGNSA. CDR3 sequence reads: CASSLADRSNQPQHF. DNA of the CDR3: TGTGCCAGCAGCTTAGCCGACAGGAGTAATCAGCCCCAGCATTTT.

V gene TRBV5-8 combines with J gene TRBJ2-7; the match to TRBD2 covers 7 bases. The V gene end was trimmed by 5 bases and the J gene end by 1 base; junction bases not matched to a gene: 9. Germline CDR1 is SGHTS and CDR2 is YDEGEE. This CDR3 region has 15 residues. CDR3 sequence (DNA): TGTGCCAGCAGTTTGACAGCGGGAAGGTCCTACGAGCAGTACTTC. Protein product: CASSLTAGRSYEQYF.

This clonotype was counted many times. The chain employs TRBV7-9 and TRBJ2-2; D is unresolved. The V gene lost 3 bases and the J gene lost 2 bases, with 10 bases spanning the gap. Germline CDR1 SEHNR, CDR2 FQNEAQ (reference sequence). The CDR3 is 15 residues long. CDR3 loop: CASSFIPSNTGELFF. For the CDR3, the DNA is TGTGCCAGCAGCTTCATTCCTAGTAACACCGGGGAGCTGTTTTTT.

This clonotype is labeled large (0.1 to 1%). This chain joins TRBV12-5 and TRBJ1-1; 10 bases are a match to TRBD1. CDR3 length equals 15 residues. V trimming: 4 bases; J trimming: 1 base; junction bases outside the gene matches: 3. The germline V gene encodes CDR1 LGHNT and CDR2 FRNRAP. CDR3: CASGSRDRGNTEAFF. DNA of the CDR3: TGTGCTAGTGGTTCGAGGGACAGGGGGAACACTGAAGCTTTCTTT.

This clonotype was counted many times. The J gene is TRBJ2-1, the V gene TRBV20-1; D ambiguous. This CDR3 region has 13 residues. Trimming removed 3 bases from V and 6 bases from J, with 12 bases in between. Germline CDR1 and CDR2: DFQATT and SNEGSKA (reference sequence). In nucleotides, the CDR3 is TGCAGTGCTAGTAGTGGTGGTGGCAATGAGCAGTTCTTC. Amino acids: CSASSGGGNEQFF.

This clonotype rates as medium-sized. This sequence joins TRBV20-1 and TRBJ2-3; 10 nucleotides match TRBD2. V lost 6 bases and J lost 2; bases outside the gene matches: 5. The germline gives CDR1 DFQATT, CDR2 SNEGSKA (reference sequence). This CDR3 spans 14 amino acids. Here the CDR3 reads CSAIAGGFTDTQYF. As DNA, the CDR3 is TGCAGTGCGATAGCGGGAGGTTTCACAGATACGCAGTATTTT.

This clonotype appeared many times. The chain combines TRBV27 with TRBJ2-4, with D perhaps assigned TRBD1 or TRBD2 (5 bases each). The CDR3 consists of 14 residues. V was trimmed by 2 bases and J by 4 bases, leaving 9 bases between them. Germline CDR1 and CDR2: MNHEY and SMNVEV (reference sequence). DNA for the CDR3: TGTGCCAGCAGTTTAGGGGGTGGGAAAAACATTCAGTACTTC. This sequence encodes CASSLGGGKNIQYF.